The sequence of this T cell receptor beta chain was determined in a study of regulatory T cells in long-lasting Graves disease. About the study: Persistent cases were those of Graves' disease that involved over 5 years of antithyroid drugs with positive TSH receptor antibodies.

Building the TCR beta libraries relied on iRepertoire HTBI primers, and CDR3 regions underwent Arm-PCR. TCRdb reprocessed the multiplex PCR reads via MiXCR and lists one record per CDR3 protein. The sample lists about 470,000 distinct CDR3 sequences; roughly 21% were seen once. Noted time point: persistent/refractory GD, antithyroid drugs over 5 years with positive TRAb. The authors made the TCR library using RNA they extracted from PBMCs. Doctors identified Graves' disease using the American Thyroid Association guidelines. The source is a female donor with Graves disease. Sequenced here: peripheral blood mononuclear cells (PBMCs), sampled when the disease was refractory, from a patient treated with antithyroid drugs.

Written as DNA, the CDR3 is TGTGCCATCAGTGAGTCGACGGGGGGGAACTACGAGCAGTACTTC. Translating it yields CAISESTGGNYEQYF. This chain uses TRBV10-3 with TRBJ2-7, with 8 bases that match TRBD2. From germline, CDR1 is ENHRY and CDR2 SYGVKD. The CDR3 consists of 15 residues. V was clipped by 0 bases and J by 3 bases; unmatched bases: 4.